This TCR beta chain was identified in a study of T cells in Graves' hyperthyroidism and ophthalmopathy (dated by TCRdb to between 2017 and 2020). Study-level background: Peripheral blood samples were taken at the time of initial diagnosis, prior to any treatment. To identify TCR V-J signatures that set the groups apart, the researchers used a discovery cohort of more than 95 patients, made up of about 44 with Graves' ophthalmopathy and some 60 with stable Graves' hyperthyroidism. Prospective prediction of ophthalmopathy was tested in an independent validation cohort consisting of 18 hyperthyroidism patients and more than 15 patients who later progressed to ophthalmopathy. The roughly 90 discovery patients were divided at random into training and test sets in a 7:3 ratio. The study also compared thyroid tissue and blood T-cell repertoires from over 5 Graves' hyperthyroidism patients. After blood sampling, hyperthyroidism patients were treated with methimazole at a starting dose of 30 mg daily, and ophthalmopathy patients were treated with high-dose intravenous methylprednisolone. According to the paper, TCR Vbeta CDR3 sequencing was carried out on 135 peripheral blood samples, which came from under 50 ophthalmopathy, some 73 hyperthyroidism and approximately 17 progressor patients. Study-wide conclusions, independent of this receptor: A 13 V-J signature model separated ophthalmopathy from stable hyperthyroidism, with 87.88% sensitivity and approximately 81% specificity in cross-validation and 80%/75% in testing. In validation, progression to ophthalmopathy was predicted by the model with 70% to 71% sensitivity and just over 72% specificity, a median of 6.5 months before onset. Most expanded thyroid clonotypes (frequency above 0.001) were also detected in blood, a finding suggesting that blood repertoires may reflect thyroid immune responses. Sample size was not statistically predetermined, and investigators were not blinded to group allocation.

Stable Graves' hyperthyroidism was defined as no progression to ophthalmopathy during 18 months of follow-up. The hyperthyroidism patients were between 18 and 65 years old and newly diagnosed, with a disease duration of less than 2 months. Exclusion was applied to patients with uncontrolled infections, other autoimmune diseases, pregnancy or lactation. Diagnoses were based on clinical symptoms, serum thyroxine and TRAb, thyroid ultrasound and orbital computed tomography. PBMCs were separated from roughly 10 ml of fresh peripheral blood using Ficoll-Paque density gradient centrifugation. Total RNA was extracted with Trizol reagent, and quality was checked on an Agilent 2100 Bioanalyzer. This clonotype was seen a few times. Its antigen is not yet known. Base qualities are missing; no much larger clone stands one base away. The TCR beta CDR3 regions were amplified from the RNA transcripts. The TCR CDR3 was subjected to a first round of RT-PCR using the HTBI primer set and the Qiagen OneStep RT-PCR kit. The libraries were constructed in a second round of multiplex PCR and then size-selected and purified. The libraries were sequenced on an Illumina HiSeq2000 using paired-end 100 bp reads. The authors processed their data as follows. SOAPnuke was used to process the raw data, with reads discarded if the reads contained adapters or uncalled bases, had a mean Phred below 15, or lacked an exact constant-primer or identifier match. High-quality paired reads were merged using COPE v1.2.5, and each unique nucleotide sequence was defined as a clonotype. MiTCR v1.1 was used to align clonotypes to the IMGT TRBV, TRBD and TRBJ reference segments. The analysis included only V-J combinations with a frequency above 0.0001, which together covered about 99% of the repertoires. The TCS score was defined as the ratio of F50 (clonal expansion) to E x V (chaos), calculated using BLOSUM62-based TCRdist between CDR3 peptides within each V-J. Welch's t-statistics and random forest reduced 450 to 600 V-J features to roughly 13, which were used in a naive Bayes classifier (R e1071). In-frame beta chains were kept once TCRdb had trimmed the public reads at Q25 with fastp and called clones with MiXCR. Entries that share a CDR3 protein sequence are merged under the most common genes and DNA. TCRdb, rather than the study authors, made the V and J calls. The sample has hundreds of thousands of distinct CDR3 sequences on record, 14% of them singletons. Together, the top ten hold roughly 10% of the sample.

The CDR3 numbers 16 residues from cysteine through phenylalanine. CDR3 DNA only is kept here, 48 bases in frame from base 1. Sequences MNHNY (CDR1) and SVGAGI (CDR2) are obtained from the germline V gene (reference sequence). Trimming removed 2 bases from V and 0 bases from J, leaving 11 bases between the germline ends. The sequence was collected from a woman aged 18 to 35 with Graves' hyperthyroidism. Sample: blood. Rearrangement joined TRBV6-6 to TRBJ1-3; a weak D assignment points to TRBD1 (6 bases agree). This receptor carries the CDR3 CASSYGTRPSGNTIYF. The bases read TGTGCCAGCAGTTACGGGACACGGCCCTCTGGAAACACCATATATTTT.